A selection of T cell receptor beta chains follows, all from one sample in a study of T cell responses to AZD1222 COVID-19 vaccine. Only in-frame clones appear in the TCRdb table, and some are missing; sequencing was by immunoSEQ multiplex PCR. The sample holds approximately 200,000 clones, roughly 88% seen once. Sequenced material: peripheral blood, taken on day 0 of AZD1222 vaccination. Receptors originate from an adult in good health. Both conserved end residues are part of each CDR3. Each record gives: J gene, V gene, D gene, clone size, CDR3 protein, CDR3 DNA. D genes are given only for firm matches. For some rows the clone size is stated as once, few or many, or as a class when expanded; others skip it.

J gene: TRBJ1-1; V gene: TRBV4-1; D gene: -; clone size: -; CDR3 protein: CASSQARGSEAFF; CDR3 DNA: TGCGCCAGCAGCCAAGCCCGGGGATCTGAAGCTTTCTTT
J gene: TRBJ2-7; V gene: TRBV18; D gene: TRBD2; clone size: -; CDR3 protein: CASSPLAGDGPYEQYF; CDR3 DNA: TGTGCCAGCTCACCGCTAGCGGGAGATGGTCCCTACGAGCAGTACTTC
J gene: TRBJ1-3; V gene: TRBV30; D gene: TRBD1; clone size: -; CDR3 protein: CAWSPLRQGIGNTIYF; CDR3 DNA: TGTGCCTGGAGTCCTCTTAGACAGGGGATAGGGAACACCATATATTTT
J gene: TRBJ1-4; V gene: TRBV7-9; D gene: -; clone size: once; CDR3 protein: CASSRTSTNEKLFF; CDR3 DNA: TGTGCCAGCAGCAGGACATCAACTAATGAAAAACTGTTTTTT
J gene: TRBJ1-2; V gene: TRBV5-1; D gene: -; clone size: -; CDR3 protein: CASSLEGGFGYTF; CDR3 DNA: TGCGCCAGCAGCTTGGAAGGGGGGTTCGGCTACACCTTC
J gene: TRBJ1-6; V gene: TRBV11-2; D gene: -; clone size: -; CDR3 protein: CASSLSNSPLHF; CDR3 DNA: TGTGCCAGCAGCTTATCAAATTCACCCCTCCACTTT
J gene: TRBJ1-4; V gene: TRBV7-9; D gene: TRBD1; clone size: -; CDR3 protein: CASSLQGATNEKLFF; CDR3 DNA: TGTGCCAGCAGCTTACAGGGGGCAACTAATGAAAAACTGTTTTTT
J gene: TRBJ2-1; V gene: TRBV5-1; D gene: -; clone size: -; CDR3 protein: CASSLALKGPYNEQFF; CDR3 DNA: TGCGCCAGCAGCTTGGCCCTGAAGGGCCCCTACAATGAGCAGTTCTTC
J gene: TRBJ1-3; V gene: TRBV6-4; D gene: -; clone size: few; CDR3 protein: CASRRWGWVIYF; CDR3 DNA: TGTGCCAGCAGACGGTGGGGGTGGGTCATATATTTT
J gene: TRBJ2-7; V gene: TRBV19; D gene: -; clone size: -; CDR3 protein: CASSIRPGPTVPYEQYF; CDR3 DNA: TGTGCCAGTAGTATTCGTCCGGGACCGACCGTGCCATACGAGCAGTACTTC
J gene: TRBJ2-7; V gene: TRBV15; D gene: TRBD2; clone size: -; CDR3 protein: CATSSGLAGDEQYF; CDR3 DNA: TGTGCCACCAGCTCAGGACTAGCGGGGGACGAGCAGTACTTC
J gene: TRBJ2-7; V gene: TRBV28; D gene: -; clone size: -; CDR3 protein: CASSYYGTPSEQYF; CDR3 DNA: TGTGCCAGCAGCTATTACGGGACACCCTCCGAGCAGTACTTC
J gene: TRBJ1-2; V gene: TRBV19; D gene: TRBD1; clone size: -; CDR3 protein: CASSPYKGGADYGYTF; CDR3 DNA: TGTGCCAGTAGTCCCTACAAAGGGGGCGCAGACTATGGCTACACCTTC
J gene: TRBJ2-5; V gene: TRBV7-9; D gene: TRBD1; clone size: -; CDR3 protein: CASSRQGGETQYF; CDR3 DNA: TGTGCCAGCAGCCGACAGGGCGGAGAGACCCAGTACTTC
J gene: TRBJ2-7; V gene: TRBV29-1; D gene: -; clone size: -; CDR3 protein: CSALQGYEQYF; CDR3 DNA: TGCAGCGCACTCCAGGGTTACGAGCAGTACTTC
J gene: TRBJ1-6; V gene: TRBV24-1; D gene: -; clone size: -; CDR3 protein: CATSDRRGDSPLHF; CDR3 DNA: TGTGCCACCAGTGATAGGCGGGGGGATTCACCCCTCCACTTT
J gene: TRBJ1-4; V gene: TRBV11-2; D gene: TRBD1; clone size: -; CDR3 protein: CASSPKWGQPNEKLFF; CDR3 DNA: TGTGCCAGCAGCCCCAAGTGGGGACAGCCTAATGAAAAACTGTTTTTT
J gene: TRBJ2-1; V gene: TRBV20-1; D gene: -; clone size: -; CDR3 protein: CSASRGLEQFF; CDR3 DNA: TGCAGTGCTAGTCGGGGGCTTGAGCAGTTCTTC
J gene: TRBJ2-7; V gene: TRBV5-1; D gene: TRBD2; clone size: -; CDR3 protein: CASSSGTSGGPEQYF; CDR3 DNA: TGCGCCAGCAGCTCCGGGACTAGCGGGGGGCCAGAGCAGTACTTC
J gene: TRBJ2-7; V gene: TRBV7-9; D gene: TRBD1; clone size: -; CDR3 protein: CASRGQVSYEQYF; CDR3 DNA: TGTGCCAGTCGCGGACAGGTATCCTACGAGCAGTACTTC
J gene: TRBJ1-1; V gene: TRBV11-2; D gene: -; clone size: -; CDR3 protein: CASSLEGYGAFEAFF; CDR3 DNA: TGTGCCAGCAGCTTAGAGGGGTACGGGGCGTTTGAAGCTTTCTTT
J gene: TRBJ2-2; V gene: TRBV4-1; D gene: TRBD2; clone size: once; CDR3 protein: CASSLKKGLAGADTGELFF; CDR3 DNA: TGCGCCAGCAGCCTCAAAAAGGGACTAGCGGGGGCCGACACCGGGGAGCTGTTTTTT
J gene: TRBJ1-2; V gene: TRBV27; D gene: -; clone size: -; CDR3 protein: CASSLIGSGRPYGYTF; CDR3 DNA: TGTGCCAGCAGTTTAATCGGTTCAGGCCGCCCCTATGGCTACACCTTC
J gene: TRBJ1-6; V gene: TRBV5-1; D gene: TRBD1; clone size: -; CDR3 protein: CASSSKAGTVSTWSGSPLHF; CDR3 DNA: TGCGCCAGCAGCTCGAAGGCCGGGACAGTATCCACCTGGTCGGGTTCACCCCTCCACTTT
J gene: TRBJ1-1; V gene: TRBV12-3/TRBV12-4; D gene: -; clone size: -; CDR3 protein: CASSSTSEAFF; CDR3 DNA: TGTGCCAGCAGCTCTACTTCTGAAGCTTTCTTT
J gene: TRBJ1-2; V gene: TRBV27; D gene: -; clone size: -; CDR3 protein: CASSLSAGTYGYTF; CDR3 DNA: TGTGCCAGCAGTTTATCAGCGGGCACCTATGGCTACACCTTC
J gene: TRBJ2-7; V gene: TRBV27; D gene: -; clone size: few; CDR3 protein: CASSLWGEAYEQYF; CDR3 DNA: TGTGCCAGCAGTTTATGGGGGGAGGCCTACGAGCAGTACTTC
J gene: TRBJ2-1; V gene: TRBV9; D gene: TRBD1; clone size: -; CDR3 protein: CATGTGIANEQFF; CDR3 DNA: TGTGCCACCGGGACAGGGATCGCCAATGAGCAGTTCTTC
J gene: TRBJ2-1; V gene: TRBV9; D gene: TRBD2; clone size: -; CDR3 protein: CASSAEPGGAPYNEQFF; CDR3 DNA: TGTGCCAGCAGCGCCGAGCCCGGGGGGGCCCCCTACAATGAGCAGTTCTTC
J gene: TRBJ1-6; V gene: TRBV6-5; D gene: TRBD1; clone size: -; CDR3 protein: CASRRRDRNSPLHF; CDR3 DNA: TGTGCCAGCAGACGCCGGGACAGGAATTCACCCCTCCACTTT
J gene: TRBJ2-7; V gene: TRBV13; D gene: -; clone size: -; CDR3 protein: CASTRAGYPGVYEQYF; CDR3 DNA: TGTGCCAGCACACGGGCGGGCTACCCTGGCGTGTACGAGCAGTACTTC
J gene: TRBJ1-3; V gene: TRBV11-2; D gene: -; clone size: -; CDR3 protein: CASSLAGSGNTIYF; CDR3 DNA: TGTGCCAGCAGCTTAGCAGGGTCTGGAAACACCATATATTTT
J gene: TRBJ2-1; V gene: TRBV12-3/TRBV12-4; D gene: -; clone size: -; CDR3 protein: CASSYQYYNEQFF; CDR3 DNA: TGTGCCAGCAGTTACCAGTACTACAATGAGCAGTTCTTC
J gene: TRBJ2-5; V gene: TRBV15; D gene: TRBD1; clone size: -; CDR3 protein: CATRGQGKEKETQYF; CDR3 DNA: TGTGCCACCAGGGGACAGGGGAAGGAGAAAGAGACCCAGTACTTC
J gene: TRBJ2-3; V gene: TRBV10-3; D gene: TRBD2; clone size: -; CDR3 protein: CAISESQGGLADTQYF; CDR3 DNA: TGTGCCATCAGTGAGTCCCAGGGAGGGTTGGCAGATACGCAGTATTTT
J gene: TRBJ1-2; V gene: TRBV27; D gene: TRBD1; clone size: -; CDR3 protein: CASSPTGARGGYTF; CDR3 DNA: TGTGCCAGCAGTCCTACAGGGGCCCGGGGTGGCTACACCTTC